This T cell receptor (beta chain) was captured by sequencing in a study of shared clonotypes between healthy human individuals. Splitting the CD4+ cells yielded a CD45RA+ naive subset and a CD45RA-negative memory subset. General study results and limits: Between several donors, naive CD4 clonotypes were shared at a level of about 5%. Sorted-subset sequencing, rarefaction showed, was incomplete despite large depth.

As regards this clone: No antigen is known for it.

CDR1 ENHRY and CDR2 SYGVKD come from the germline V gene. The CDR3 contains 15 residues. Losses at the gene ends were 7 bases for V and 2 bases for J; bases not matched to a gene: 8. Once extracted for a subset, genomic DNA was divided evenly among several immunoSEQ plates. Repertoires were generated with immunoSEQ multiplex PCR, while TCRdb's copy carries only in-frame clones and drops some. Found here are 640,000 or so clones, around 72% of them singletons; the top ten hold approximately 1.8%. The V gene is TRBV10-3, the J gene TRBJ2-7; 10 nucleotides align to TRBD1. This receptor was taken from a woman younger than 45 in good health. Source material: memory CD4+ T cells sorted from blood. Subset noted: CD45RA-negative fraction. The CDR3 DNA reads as TGTGCCATCAAGCCCGGGACAGGGGTCACCTACGAGCAGTACTTC. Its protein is CAIKPGTGVTYEQYF.